Listed below are T cell receptor beta chains from one sample, sequenced in a study of spatial heterogeneity in lung cancer. TCRdb independently ran MiXCR on the 5' RACE reads; one entry per CDR3 protein. The sample includes 18,000 or so distinct CDR3 sequences, 7% of them seen just once. The material sequenced was lung tumor tissue, taken at surgery. These receptors all come from a female donor with early-stage non-small cell lung cancer. Both conserved end residues are part of each CDR3. The D gene is left open where the match is weak. Some rows mark clone size as missing; the rest say once, few, many or name a class of expanded clone.

cdr3_aa: CASGLAYNEQFF; cdr3_nt: TGTGCCAGCGGGCTAGCCTACAATGAGCAGTTCTTC; v_call: TRBV2; d_call: NA; clone_size: many; j_call: TRBJ2-1
cdr3_aa: CATSTRDLPPFSEQFF; cdr3_nt: TGTGCCACCAGCACCAGGGACCTCCCGCCTTTCTCGGAGCAGTTCTTC; v_call: TRBV15; d_call: NA; clone_size: many; j_call: TRBJ2-1
cdr3_aa: CASSQDGSLGPQHF; cdr3_nt: TGTGCCAGCAGCCAAGACGGAAGCCTGGGGCCCCAGCATTTT; v_call: TRBV3-1; d_call: NA; clone_size: few; j_call: TRBJ1-5
cdr3_aa: CASSLWHGSNQPQHF; cdr3_nt: TGTGCCAGCAGCTTATGGCACGGTAGCAATCAGCCCCAGCATTTT; v_call: TRBV7-2; d_call: NA; clone_size: few; j_call: TRBJ1-5
cdr3_aa: CASSLEGRGSTDTQYF; cdr3_nt: TGCGCCAGCAGCTTGGAGGGCAGGGGAAGCACAGATACGCAGTATTTT; v_call: TRBV5-1; d_call: NA; clone_size: many; j_call: TRBJ2-3
cdr3_aa: CASSPRGNQPQHF; cdr3_nt: TGTGCCAGCAGCCCCCGGGGCAATCAGCCCCAGCATTTT; v_call: TRBV7-2; d_call: NA; clone_size: many; j_call: TRBJ1-5
cdr3_aa: CASSDDRQGEQPQHF; cdr3_nt: TGTGCCAGCAGTGACGACCGACAGGGTGAGCAACCCCAGCATTTT; v_call: TRBV2; d_call: TRBD1; clone_size: many; j_call: TRBJ1-5
cdr3_aa: CASSETYRGSPGAQPFF; cdr3_nt: TGTGCCAGCAGTGAAACTTATCGGGGTAGCCCTGGAGCACAACCGTTCTTC; v_call: TRBV2; d_call: NA; clone_size: many; j_call: TRBJ2-1
cdr3_aa: CASSRTWGQETQYF; cdr3_nt: TGTGCCAGTAGCCGAACGTGGGGGCAAGAGACCCAGTACTTC; v_call: TRBV19; d_call: NA; clone_size: NA; j_call: TRBJ2-5
cdr3_aa: CASSLTAAGGGEQYF; cdr3_nt: TGTGCCAGCAGCCTTACTGCCGCGGGGGGGGGCGAGCAGTACTTC; v_call: TRBV4-2; d_call: TRBD2; clone_size: few; j_call: TRBJ2-7
cdr3_aa: CASRTGQNYGYTF; cdr3_nt: TGTGCCAGCAGAACGGGACAGAACTATGGCTACACCTTC; v_call: TRBV6-5; d_call: TRBD1; clone_size: many; j_call: TRBJ1-2
cdr3_aa: CASIATGGTEAFF; cdr3_nt: TGTGCCAGCATCGCCACAGGGGGGACTGAAGCTTTCTTT; v_call: TRBV12-3/TRBV12-4; d_call: TRBD1; clone_size: many; j_call: TRBJ1-1
cdr3_aa: CATRDTTYEQYF; cdr3_nt: TGTGCCACCCGGGACACTACCTACGAGCAGTACTTC; v_call: TRBV6-5; d_call: NA; clone_size: many; j_call: TRBJ2-7
cdr3_aa: CASRPPGTVVYEQFF; cdr3_nt: TGTGCCAGCAGACCTCCAGGGACAGTGGTGTACGAGCAGTTCTTC; v_call: TRBV28; d_call: TRBD1; clone_size: NA; j_call: TRBJ2-1
cdr3_aa: CASSQTTTQETQYF; cdr3_nt: TGTGCCAGCAGCCAGACCACTACCCAAGAGACCCAGTACTTC; v_call: TRBV7-6; d_call: NA; clone_size: medium-sized; j_call: TRBJ2-5
cdr3_aa: CASSFKETQYF; cdr3_nt: TGTGCCAGCAGCTTTAAAGAGACCCAGTACTTC; v_call: TRBV7-2; d_call: NA; clone_size: many; j_call: TRBJ2-5
cdr3_aa: CASSYDRGGETQYF; cdr3_nt: TGTGCCAGCAGTTACGACAGGGGAGGGGAGACCCAGTACTTC; v_call: TRBV6-5; d_call: NA; clone_size: many; j_call: TRBJ2-5
cdr3_aa: CASTRQGIGSGNTIYF; cdr3_nt: TGTGCCAGCACCCGCCAGGGAATCGGCTCTGGAAACACCATATATTTT; v_call: TRBV6-5; d_call: NA; clone_size: NA; j_call: TRBJ1-3
cdr3_aa: CASSDTSGADTQYF; cdr3_nt: TGTGCCAGCAGTGACACTAGCGGGGCAGATACGCAGTATTTT; v_call: TRBV6-4; d_call: TRBD2; clone_size: many; j_call: TRBJ2-3
cdr3_aa: CASSLGPANTGELFF; cdr3_nt: TGTGCCAGCAGCTTAGGTCCAGCGAACACCGGGGAGCTGTTTTTT; v_call: TRBV11-3; d_call: NA; clone_size: medium-sized; j_call: TRBJ2-2
cdr3_aa: CASTNYRGRPPETQYF; cdr3_nt: TGTGCCAGCACCAATTACAGGGGCCGGCCCCCCGAGACCCAGTACTTC; v_call: TRBV28; d_call: TRBD1; clone_size: many; j_call: TRBJ2-5
cdr3_aa: CAISRDSGKDTQYF; cdr3_nt: TGTGCCATCAGCCGGGACTCGGGCAAAGATACGCAGTATTTT; v_call: TRBV10-3; d_call: NA; clone_size: many; j_call: TRBJ2-3
cdr3_aa: CASSFLGGGTSTDTQYF; cdr3_nt: TGTGCCAGCAGTTTTTTGGGCGGGGGGACTAGCACAGATACGCAGTATTTT; v_call: TRBV28; d_call: TRBD2; clone_size: many; j_call: TRBJ2-3
cdr3_aa: CSGKTGRTYEQYF; cdr3_nt: TGCAGCGGGAAGACAGGTAGAACCTACGAGCAGTACTTC; v_call: TRBV29-1; d_call: NA; clone_size: NA; j_call: TRBJ2-7
cdr3_aa: CASSLNRGPVRISEQFF; cdr3_nt: TGTGCCAGCAGCTTGAACAGGGGGCCCGTTCGTATTAGTGAGCAGTTCTTC; v_call: TRBV7-2; d_call: TRBD1; clone_size: NA; j_call: TRBJ2-1
cdr3_aa: CASSLELEQPQHF; cdr3_nt: TGTGCCAGCAGCTTAGAGTTGGAACAGCCCCAGCATTTT; v_call: TRBV7-2; d_call: NA; clone_size: many; j_call: TRBJ1-5
cdr3_aa: CASRETPTTTDTQYF; cdr3_nt: TGTGCCAGTAGAGAGACTCCAACCACCACAGATACGCAGTATTTT; v_call: TRBV19; d_call: NA; clone_size: many; j_call: TRBJ2-3
cdr3_aa: CASSLTGGSPRETQYF; cdr3_nt: TGTGCCAGCAGCTTGACTGGGGGCTCCCCCAGGGAGACCCAGTACTTC; v_call: TRBV7-3; d_call: NA; clone_size: many; j_call: TRBJ2-5
cdr3_aa: CASSQVTGQETQYF; cdr3_nt: TGTGCCAGCAGCCAAGTTACGGGCCAAGAGACCCAGTACTTC; v_call: TRBV3-1; d_call: NA; clone_size: many; j_call: TRBJ2-5
cdr3_aa: CASSYSPQGGYEQYF; cdr3_nt: TGTGCCAGCAGTTACTCGCCACAGGGGGGGTACGAGCAGTACTTC; v_call: TRBV6-5; d_call: NA; clone_size: many; j_call: TRBJ2-7
cdr3_aa: CASRRSGQNYGYTF; cdr3_nt: TGTGCCAGCAGGAGGAGTGGTCAAAACTATGGCTACACCTTC; v_call: TRBV27; d_call: NA; clone_size: many; j_call: TRBJ1-2
cdr3_aa: CSVAGLAGTYEQYF; cdr3_nt: TGCAGCGTTGCCGGACTAGCGGGGACTTACGAGCAGTACTTC; v_call: TRBV29-1; d_call: TRBD2; clone_size: NA; j_call: TRBJ2-7
cdr3_aa: CASSLGPKETQYF; cdr3_nt: TGTGCCAGCAGTTTGGGTCCGAAAGAGACCCAGTACTTC; v_call: TRBV27; d_call: NA; clone_size: many; j_call: TRBJ2-5
cdr3_aa: CASSLAGAGQDTQYF; cdr3_nt: TGTGCCAGCAGTTTAGCGGGGGCGGGGCAAGATACGCAGTATTTT; v_call: TRBV12-3/TRBV12-4; d_call: NA; clone_size: NA; j_call: TRBJ2-3
cdr3_aa: CASSLDGSADMQYF; cdr3_nt: TGCGCCAGCAGCTTGGACGGGAGCGCAGATATGCAGTATTTT; v_call: TRBV5-1; d_call: NA; clone_size: NA; j_call: TRBJ2-3
cdr3_aa: CAWSLGDEKLFF; cdr3_nt: TGTGCCTGGAGTTTGGGTGACGAAAAACTGTTTTTT; v_call: TRBV30; d_call: NA; clone_size: many; j_call: TRBJ1-4
cdr3_aa: CASSLRPTGALGYTF; cdr3_nt: TGTGCCAGCAGTCTACGCCCGACAGGTGCCCTTGGCTACACCTTC; v_call: TRBV12-3/TRBV12-4; d_call: NA; clone_size: many; j_call: TRBJ1-2
cdr3_aa: CASSLVATGSYNQKLFF; cdr3_nt: TGTGCCAGCAGCTTAGTGGCCACAGGGAGCTATAATCAAAAACTGTTTTTT; v_call: TRBV7-2; d_call: NA; clone_size: NA; j_call: TRBJ1-4
cdr3_aa: CSAGTMAGELFF; cdr3_nt: TGCAGCGCAGGCACTATGGCCGGGGAGCTGTTTTTT; v_call: TRBV29-1; d_call: NA; clone_size: few; j_call: TRBJ2-2
cdr3_aa: CASSYGREAFF; cdr3_nt: TGTGCCAGCAGTTACGGCAGGGAAGCTTTCTTT; v_call: TRBV6-5; d_call: NA; clone_size: NA; j_call: TRBJ1-1
cdr3_aa: CASSLEGLAVAGSTDTQYF; cdr3_nt: TGTGCCAGCAGCTTAGAGGGACTAGCGGTGGCGGGTAGCACAGATACGCAGTATTTT; v_call: TRBV7-3; d_call: TRBD2; clone_size: many; j_call: TRBJ2-3
cdr3_aa: CASSLRQGPEQYF; cdr3_nt: TGTGCCAGCAGCTTAAGACAGGGACCCGAGCAGTACTTC; v_call: TRBV7-6; d_call: TRBD1; clone_size: many; j_call: TRBJ2-7
cdr3_aa: CASKLGTDTQYF; cdr3_nt: TGTGCCAGCAAATTAGGCACAGATACGCAGTATTTT; v_call: TRBV3-1; d_call: NA; clone_size: medium-sized; j_call: TRBJ2-3
cdr3_aa: CASSQTGGPEAFF; cdr3_nt: TGTGCCAGCAGCCAAACAGGGGGCCCTGAAGCTTTCTTT; v_call: TRBV7-3; d_call: TRBD1; clone_size: many; j_call: TRBJ1-1
cdr3_aa: CASRGTSGEGEQFF; cdr3_nt: TGTGCCAGCAGAGGGACTAGCGGGGAGGGGGAGCAGTTCTTC; v_call: TRBV2; d_call: TRBD2; clone_size: NA; j_call: TRBJ2-1
cdr3_aa: CASSETRVVYSNQPQHF; cdr3_nt: TGTGCCAGCAGTGAAACGAGGGTAGTATATAGCAATCAGCCCCAGCATTTT; v_call: TRBV6-1; d_call: NA; clone_size: many; j_call: TRBJ1-5
cdr3_aa: CASSTRTVSSSYEQYF; cdr3_nt: TGTGCCAGCAGCACTCGGACAGTCTCGAGCTCCTACGAGCAGTACTTC; v_call: TRBV5-4; d_call: NA; clone_size: many; j_call: TRBJ2-7
cdr3_aa: CSVERLTNEKLFF; cdr3_nt: TGCAGCGTTGAACGGTTAACTAATGAAAAACTGTTTTTT; v_call: TRBV29-1; d_call: NA; clone_size: NA; j_call: TRBJ1-4
cdr3_aa: CASRGPVPGQGNYGYTF; cdr3_nt: TGTGCCAGCAGGGGCCCAGTCCCGGGACAGGGAAACTATGGCTACACCTTC; v_call: TRBV6-6; d_call: TRBD1; clone_size: many; j_call: TRBJ1-2
cdr3_aa: CASSYSRQGSNQAKNIQYF; cdr3_nt: TGTGCCAGCAGTTACTCGAGACAGGGCTCCAACCAAGCCAAAAACATTCAGTACTTC; v_call: TRBV6-5; d_call: TRBD1; clone_size: many; j_call: TRBJ2-4